This TCR beta chain was identified in a study of beta chain features in type 1 diabetes. J gave up 5 bases and V 10 bases, and 6 bases lay outside the gene matches. The CDR3 sequence is 13 residues long. Germline CDR1 and CDR2: MNHEY and SVGAGI. Sequencing targeted expressed TCRB transcripts, as all isolated RNA had been reverse transcribed. The data were produced by immunoSEQ multiplex PCR, yet TCRdb's version contains in-frame clones alone and is incomplete. The top ten hold 0.019% of the sample, which has a few hundred thousand clones, around 16% seen once. Sequencing used naive CD4+ T cells from blood. The TCR sequence derives from a woman aged 18-35 years in good health. V and J are TRBV6-5 and TRBJ2-1; 9 nucleotides line up with TRBD1. CDR3 amino acids: CAIRRTGDNEQFF. CDR3 in DNA: TGTGCCATACGGAGGACAGGGGACAATGAGCAGTTCTTC.